These 8 T cell receptor beta chains share one sample of origin, sequenced in a study of graft-versus-host responses after intestinal transplantation. The table came from immunoSEQ multiplex PCR; TCRdb's copy has only in-frame clones and leaves some out. Of about 15,000 clones listed, approximately 59% are singletons. Graft specimens yielded both intraepithelial and lamina propria lymphocytes. Material: ileum tissue, obtained 524 days after transplant. The receptors were gathered from a human patient who received an intestinal transplant, so some T cells may come from the graft donor.

This chain's CDR3 is CASSLSPQGSGYTF. The CDR3, as DNA: TGTGCCAGCAGTTTATCCCCCCAGGGGTCTGGCTACACCTTC. The chain combines TRBV27 with TRBJ1-2; a weak D match, TRBD1 (6 bases). The germline V gene encodes CDR1 MNHEY and CDR2 SMNVEV (reference sequence). The CDR3 spans 14 residues. The ends were cut back, 0 bases at V and 7 bases at J, with 12 bases in the middle.

This chain links TRBV6-4 with TRBJ2-1; 9 nucleotides match TRBD2. V lost 5 bases to trimming and J lost 2 bases; unmatched junction nucleotides: 4. Germline V gene data show CDR1 as MRHNA and CDR2 as SNTAGT. The CDR3 is 15 residues long. CDR3 in amino acids: CASSSSGDPYNEQFF. CDR3 DNA: TGTGCCAGCAGTTCTAGCGGGGATCCCTACAATGAGCAGTTCTTC.

This clone was seen once. The chain employs TRBV30 and TRBJ2-1; D not certain. Germline CDR1 and CDR2: GTSNPN and SVGIG (reference sequence). The V and J ends lost 0 bases and 4 bases respectively, with 7 bases between them. The CDR3 spans 13 residues. CDR3 DNA: TGTGCCTGGAGTGTACTTCTTTACAATGAGCAGTTCTTC. Translated: CAWSVLLYNEQFF. The full variable domain, with the rest looked up from reference TRBV30 and TRBJ2-1, is SQTIHQWPATLVQPVGSPLSLECTVEGTSNPNLYWYRQAAGRGLQLLFYSVGIGQISSEVPQNLSASRPQDRQFILSSKKLLLSDSGFYLCAWSVLLYNEQFFGPGTRLTVL.

In this sample, this clone is medium-sized. This CDR3 reads CASSSPGGGASDTQYF. Written as DNA, the CDR3 is TGTGCCAGCAGTTCTCCTGGCGGGGGGGCCTCAGATACGCAGTATTTT. This chain joins TRBV6-5 and TRBJ2-3; 9 bases line up with TRBD2. CDR3 size: 16 residues. Germline-derived CDR1 and CDR2 are MNHEY and SVGAGI. Unmatched junction bases numbered 9, after V lost 4 bases and J lost 4 bases.

The chain employs TRBV13 and TRBJ2-3; possible D gene TRBD2, 6 bases. The CDR3 totals 15 residues. Germline V gene lookup returns CDR1 PRHDT and CDR2 FYEKMQ (reference sequence). The V end was cut by 3 bases, the J end by 3 bases, with 13 bases between. Written as DNA, the CDR3 is TGTGCCAGCAGCTTGGGACTCCGTCGTACAGATACGCAGTATTTT. Translation gives CASSLGLRRTDTQYF. Full variable domain (outside the CDR3, taken from reference TRBV13 and TRBJ2-3): AAGVIQSPRHLIKEKRETATLKCYPIPRHDTVYWYQQGPGQDPQFLISFYEKMQSDKGSIPDRFSAQQFSDYHSELNMSSLELGDSALYFCASSLGLRRTDTQYFGPGTRLTVL.

This rearrangement joins TRBV7-2 to TRBJ2-1, with 11 bases lining up with TRBD2. Trimming at V came to 4 bases and at J to 4 bases, leaving 3 bases not matched to a gene. The CDR3 is made up of 15 amino acids. In germline, CDR1 is SGHTA, CDR2 FQGNSA. CDR3 protein: CASSYSGGAYNEQFF. DNA of the CDR3: TGTGCCAGCAGCTATAGCGGGGGGGCTTACAATGAGCAGTTCTTC.

The chain joins TRBV9 to TRBJ2-5, with D unclear. The CDR3 contains 14 residues. Germline assignment: CDR1 SGDLS and CDR2 YYNGEE. V shed 0 bases and J shed 2 bases, with 8 bases lying between them. Here the CDR3 reads CASSVGTVQETQYF. The CDR3 DNA follows: TGTGCCAGCAGCGTAGGCACAGTACAAGAGACCCAGTACTTC.

This clone is termed medium-sized (0.01 to 0.1%). Other DNA sequences within the sample encode an identical CDR3. V and J are TRBV4-3 and TRBJ1-2; 7 bases align to TRBD1. Germline V gene data show CDR1 as LGHNA and CDR2 as YSLEER. This CDR3 comprises 16 residues. V gave up 0 bases and J gave up 4 bases; unmatched junction bases: 8. CDR3 sequence: CASSQDRAGGGYGYTF. The CDR3 DNA is TGCGCCAGCAGCCAAGATCGGGCAGGGGGAGGCTATGGCTACACCTTC.